The rows below give T cell receptor beta chains drawn from one sample of a study of shared clonotypes between healthy human individuals. The method was immunoSEQ multiplex PCR; TCRdb's version includes in-frame clones alone and lacks a portion of them. The data show about a million clones, 60% to 85% seen once. The specimen was memory CD4+ T cells from PBMCs. Receptors were obtained from a man aged 18 to 30 in good health. Some clones in this sample may be carry-over from other donors' samples. Both conserved end residues are trimmed from each CDR3.

cdr3_aa: ASSPSGGNEQF
j_call: TRBJ2-1
v_call: TRBV7-7

cdr3_aa: ASSLGERYYGYT
j_call: TRBJ1-2
v_call: TRBV5-4

cdr3_aa: ASRVSATNEKLF
j_call: TRBJ1-4
v_call: TRBV2

cdr3_aa: ASSFGRVLAHMYEQY
j_call: TRBJ2-7
v_call: TRBV28

cdr3_aa: ASSLSQTGPGVIQY
j_call: TRBJ2-4
v_call: TRBV7-9

cdr3_aa: ASSLGGIAGGLETQY
j_call: TRBJ2-5
v_call: TRBV7-2

cdr3_aa: ASSREGGNYGYT
j_call: TRBJ1-2
v_call: TRBV6-6

cdr3_aa: SVGGEANEKLF
j_call: TRBJ1-4
v_call: TRBV29-1

cdr3_aa: ASSIGTGSYNEQF
j_call: TRBJ2-1
v_call: TRBV7-3

cdr3_aa: ASSQDPTGFTDTQY
j_call: TRBJ2-3
v_call: TRBV4-3

cdr3_aa: ASSRGVPGNEQF
j_call: TRBJ2-1
v_call: TRBV28

cdr3_aa: ASKKGTASTNEKLF
j_call: TRBJ1-4
v_call: TRBV28

cdr3_aa: ASSHPSGRGTNEKLF
j_call: TRBJ1-4
v_call: TRBV4-1

cdr3_aa: ASSKTGTSGSAATGEQY
j_call: TRBJ2-7
v_call: TRBV19

cdr3_aa: ASSSSLGGGEKLF
j_call: TRBJ1-4
v_call: TRBV7-2

cdr3_aa: ASSLGGVVANYGYT
j_call: TRBJ1-2
v_call: TRBV28

cdr3_aa: ASSLDPSGELF
j_call: TRBJ2-2
v_call: TRBV11-2